The 20 T cell receptor beta chains below all came from one sample that was sequenced in a study of cytomegalovirus exposure and HLA in healthy donors (dated 2017 in TCRdb). Libraries were built with the immunoSEQ multiplex PCR assay. A mixture of 60 forward primers for TCR Vbeta segments and 13 reverse primers for TCR Jbeta segments was used in the multiplex PCR. TCRdb carries this immuneACCESS record with in-frame sequences only. Its versions omit some clonotypes, under half of them owing to an unresolved V gene in the studies checked, with the rest unexplained. This sample lists 150,000 to 180,000 clones; roughly 74% were detected once. Less than 3.5% of the sample is taken by the ten largest. What was sequenced was PBMCs. The source of these receptors is a man younger than 35 in good health and CMV-seronegative.

This clone showed up just a few times. The V and J genes are TRBV2 and TRBJ1-2; no clear D. The V gene's germline CDR1 is SNHLY and CDR2 FYNNEI. The CDR3 length is 13 residues. Trimming removed 9 bases from V and 0 bases from J, with 11 bases in between. CDR3 nucleotide sequence: TGTGCCAGAATGTTACAATCTAACTATGGCTACACCTTC. Translated: CARMLQSNYGYTF.

This chain joins TRBV30 and TRBJ1-5; TRBD1 matches 12 bases. The CDR3 has 14 amino acids. The V gene end was trimmed by 6 bases and the J gene end by 7 bases; junction bases not matched to a gene: 7. The V gene's germline CDR1 is GTSNPN and CDR2 SVGIG (reference sequence). CDR3 protein: CACTGQGAGQPQHF. In DNA form, the CDR3 reads TGTGCCTGCACGGGACAGGGGGCAGGACAGCCCCAGCATTTT.

This clone was picked up a small number of times. The chain combines TRBV9 with TRBJ1-1, with D unresolved. This CDR3 has 12 residues. V dropped 1 base and J dropped 6 bases, with 7 bases sitting between them. Germline V CDR1 and CDR2: SGDLS, YYNGEE. The CDR3 loop is CASSVQTPEAFF. The CDR3 DNA is TGTGCCAGCAGCGTACAAACACCTGAAGCTTTCTTT.

This chain uses TRBV25-1 with TRBJ2-2; D gene uncertain. Deletions cut 2 bases from V and 6 bases from J, with 7 bases between. The CDR3 loop spans 13 amino acids. Germline CDR1 is MGHDK and CDR2 is SYGVNS. The CDR3 DNA sequence: TGTGCCAGCAGTGAAGGCTTTCCCGGGGAGCTGTTTTTT. Its translation is CASSEGFPGELFF.

This clone was detected a few times. The genes are TRBV15 and TRBJ2-1; the match to TRBD1 covers 7 bases. Germline V lookup: CDR1 LNHNV, CDR2 YYDKDF (reference sequence). The J segment lost 7 bases and the V segment lost 3 bases, leaving 12 bases of the junction unmatched. The CDR3 length is 16 residues. The CDR3 sequence: CATSSLITGARNEQFF. The DNA for the CDR3 is TGTGCCACCAGCAGTCTTATTACAGGGGCGAGGAATGAGCAGTTCTTC.

V is TRBV19 and J is TRBJ1-1; 7 bases match TRBD1. The CDR3 consists of 14 residues. CDR1 and CDR2 (germline): LNHDA, SQIVND (reference sequence). Trimming cost V 7 bases and J 4 bases; bases outside gene matches: 9. The CDR3 DNA reads as TGTGCCAGTACTCAGACAGGGCGGGCCACTGAAGCTTTCTTT. Protein: CASTQTGRATEAFF.

Ten or more counts support this clone. The sample carries other DNA sequences with the same CDR3. The V call is TRBV5-6, the J call TRBJ1-1; a weak D match, TRBD1 (5 bases). The germline V gene encodes CDR1 SGHDT and CDR2 YYEEEE. V dropped 4 bases and J dropped 0 bases, with 7 bases sitting between them. The CDR3 sequence is 13 residues long. The DNA for the CDR3 is TGTGCCAGCAGCCTAGGGGTGAACACTGAAGCTTTCTTT. It translates to CASSLGVNTEAFF.

J is TRBJ2-5 and V is TRBV5-8; 9 bases match TRBD1. The J segment lost 4 bases and the V segment lost 7 bases, leaving 8 bases of the junction unmatched. This CDR3 comprises 14 residues. Germline V CDR1 and CDR2: SGHTS, YDEGEE. This chain's CDR3 is CASCPTQGAETQYF. The CDR3, as DNA: TGTGCCAGCTGCCCTACACAGGGGGCAGAGACCCAGTACTTC.

This rearrangement joins TRBV7-6 to TRBJ1-1; 9 nucleotides line up with TRBD1. CDR3 length equals 16 residues. Germline V lookup: CDR1 SGHVS, CDR2 FNYEAQ. V lost 6 bases to trimming and J lost 1 base; unmatched junction nucleotides: 9. The CDR3 nucleotides read TGTGCCAGCAGTTCCGGGACAGGGCGAGCGAACACTGAAGCTTTCTTT. Translated: CASSSGTGRANTEAFF.

The rearrangement joins TRBV7-9 to TRBJ2-3, with 7 bases lining up with TRBD2. The CDR3 runs to 16 residues. Per germline, CDR1 SEHNR and CDR2 FQNEAQ (reference sequence). The V and J ends lost 4 bases and 2 bases, in that order; junction bases with no gene match: 9. Here the CDR3 DNA reads TGTGCCAGCAGCTCGTCAACGGGGGGTGCCACAGATACGCAGTATTTT. It yields the protein CASSSSTGGATDTQYF.

The rearrangement joins TRBV7-2 to TRBJ1-5, with D perhaps matching TRBD1 (5 bases). Germline V CDR1 and CDR2: SGHTA, FQGNSA. V lost 5 bases, J lost 6 bases, and 14 bases lay in between. The CDR3 length is 14 residues. This chain's CDR3 is CASSPQGQGQPQHF. In DNA, the CDR3 is TGTGCCAGCAGCCCTCAGGGTCAGGGTCAGCCCCAGCATTTT.

This rearrangement joins TRBV19 to TRBJ2-1; the match to TRBD2 covers 10 bases. The CDR3 totals 14 residues. J gave up 8 bases and V 9 bases, and 10 bases lay outside the gene matches. Looked up from germline, CDR1 is LNHDA and CDR2 is SQIVND (reference sequence). In DNA, the CDR3 is TGTGCCAGCCTGAGCGGGGGGGAAAGGGATGAGCAGTTCTTC. Encoded protein: CASLSGGERDEQFF.

The rearrangement joins TRBV11-2 to TRBJ2-7; 7 bases agree with TRBD1. This CDR3 contains 13 residues. V was pared by 4 bases and J by 4 bases, with 4 bases of the junction left unmatched. Germline V gives CDR1 SGHAT, CDR2 FQNNGV. The DNA of the CDR3 is TGTGCCAGCAGCTACGGACAGGTATACGAGCAGTACTTC. This codes for CASSYGQVYEQYF.

The chain is built from TRBV7-2 and TRBJ2-1; TRBD1 matches at 8 bases. From germline, CDR1 is SGHTA and CDR2 FQGNSA. The CDR3 covers 14 residues. The J segment lost 1 base and the V segment lost 5 bases, leaving 1 base of the junction unmatched. CDR3 nucleotide sequence: TGTGCCAGCAGCCAGGGGGCTTCCTACAATGAGCAGTTCTTC. Its protein is CASSQGASYNEQFF.

The chain joins TRBV6-4 to TRBJ2-7, with D tentatively TRBD2 (6 bases). The V end was cut by 8 bases, the J end by 3 bases, with 14 bases between. The CDR3 loop spans 13 amino acids. Germline V CDR1 and CDR2: MRHNA, SNTAGT. The CDR3 region is CASRGYFGYEQYV. The CDR3 DNA reads as TGTGCCAGCCGGGGGTATTTTGGCTACGAGCAGTACGTC.

The CDR3 region has the DNA TGTGCCATCAGGGCGCACAGGGGTTATACTAGCACAGATACGCAGTATTTT. Encoded protein: CAIRAHRGYTSTDTQYF. The rearrangement uses TRBV10-3 and TRBJ2-3, with 7 positions matching TRBD1. The CDR3 extends over 17 amino acids. The germline gives CDR1 ENHRY, CDR2 SYGVKD. V gave up 6 bases and J gave up 0 bases; unmatched junction bases: 12.

The chain employs TRBV7-9 and TRBJ2-7; possibly TRBD2 for D (7 bases). The CDR3 is made up of 16 amino acids. Trimming stripped 9 bases from V and 3 bases from J, with 24 bases between. Germline V CDR1 and CDR2: SEHNR, FQNEAQ (reference sequence). The CDR3 reads CARKTRRGPFDYEQYV. The CDR3 region has the DNA TGTGCCAGAAAGACACGGCGGGGGCCGTTCGACTACGAGCAGTACGTC.

The chain employs TRBV5-6 and TRBJ2-3; no clear D gene. The CDR3 is 14 residues long. CDR1 is SGHDT and CDR2 is YYEEEE in the germline V gene. V was clipped by 1 base and J by 0 bases, with 6 bases between them. The CDR3 loop is CASSLQVSTDTQYF. CDR3 coding DNA: TGTGCCAGCAGCTTGCAGGTGAGCACAGATACGCAGTATTTT.

J is TRBJ1-2 and V is TRBV4-1; 11 bases are shared with TRBD1. J lost 8 bases, V lost 3 bases, and 11 bases had no gene match. The germline gives CDR1 MGHRA, CDR2 YSYEKL. CDR3 size: 16 residues. Written as DNA, the CDR3 is TGCGCCAGCAGCCATGTACTCCGGGACAGGGGGTCAGGCTACACCTTC. Its protein is CASSHVLRDRGSGYTF.

This clone was seen only a few times. The chain joins TRBV29-1 to TRBJ1-4; D is ambiguous. From germline, CDR1 is SQVTM and CDR2 ANQGSEA. V lost 4 bases, J lost 4 bases, and 7 bases lay in between. The CDR3 covers 12 residues. CDR3: CSVVAYNEKLFF. CDR3 nucleotides: TGCAGCGTTGTCGCCTATAATGAAAAACTGTTTTTT.